The 23 T cell receptor beta chains below were found in one sample sequenced in a study of control samples from healthy donors and cancer patients. Generated by immunoSEQ multiplex PCR, the TCRdb table keeps only in-frame clones and is missing some. Of 90,000 to 110,000 clones in the sample, 90% were seen once. Sequencing input: blood. The receptors shown here come from a human donor in good health. The donor label of this sample is uncertain.

In its sample, this clone was seen a few times. The rearrangement links TRBV9 to TRBJ1-2, with 7 bases lining up with TRBD1. The CDR3 extends over 12 amino acids. Germline V gene sequence: CDR1 SGDLS, CDR2 YYNGEE. Unmatched junction bases numbered 1, after V lost 0 bases and J lost 8 bases. CDR3 DNA sequence: TGTGCCAGCAGCGTAGACAGGGGAGGCTACACCTTC. It yields the protein CASSVDRGGYTF.

The rearrangement links TRBV7-9 to TRBJ1-3; 8 bases fit TRBD1. CDR3 length: 18 amino acids. Germline V lookup: CDR1 SEHNR, CDR2 FQNEAQ (reference sequence). V lost 1 base, J lost 0 bases, and 8 bases stayed unmatched. CDR3 residues: CASSLGTGTFRSGNTIYF. The DNA of the CDR3 is TGTGCCAGCAGCTTAGGGACAGGGACCTTTCGCTCTGGAAACACCATATATTTT.

The chain uses TRBV5-4 and TRBJ2-5; no definite D call. Germline assignment: CDR1 SGHNT and CDR2 YYREEE (reference sequence). This CDR3 comprises 13 residues. V lost 4 bases and J lost 4, with 11 bases in between. DNA of the CDR3: TGTGCCAGCAGCCCTCCGACGGGAGAGACCCAGTACTTC. Residues: CASSPPTGETQYF.

The chain combines TRBV3-1 (or the pseudogene TRBV3-2) with TRBJ1-2; possibly TRBD1 for D (6 bases). The CDR3 sequence is 13 residues long. Germline assignment: CDR1 LGHDT and CDR2 YNNKEL (reference sequence). V was pared by 6 bases and J by 4 bases, with 12 bases between. CDR3 amino acids: CASSLTGPYGYTF. The CDR3 DNA sequence: TGTGCCAGCAGTCTGACAGGCCCCTATGGCTACACCTTC.

V is TRBV10-1 and J is TRBJ2-5; 11 bases are shared with TRBD2. The CDR3 extends over 17 amino acids. Losses at the gene ends were 3 bases for V and 2 bases for J; bases not matched to a gene: 8. The germline V gene has CDR1 WNHNN and CDR2 SYGVQD (reference sequence). CDR3 in amino acids: CASSEGLAGGRQETQYF. The CDR3 DNA is TGCGCCAGCAGTGAAGGGCTAGCGGGGGGAAGGCAAGAGACCCAGTACTTC.

The V gene is TRBV5-4, the J gene TRBJ2-5; TRBD1 might be the D (5 bases). The length of the CDR3 is 16 residues. The V gene lost 0 bases and the J gene lost 5 bases, with 17 bases spanning the gap. The germline CDR1 and CDR2 sequences are SGHNT and YYREEE (reference sequence). CDR3 DNA sequence: TGTGCCAGCAGCTTGGTCCGGGTAAGGGGTCGGGAGACCCAGTACTTC. Protein product: CASSLVRVRGRETQYF.

This sequence joins TRBV6-1 and TRBJ1-4; D gene uncertain. The CDR3 loop spans 16 amino acids. V dropped 2 bases and J dropped 8 bases, with 18 bases sitting between them. Germline lookup yields CDR1 MNHNS and CDR2 SASEGT. DNA of the CDR3: TGTGCCAGCAGTGAATTGTGGGCCGACGAGTACGAAAAACTGTTTTTT. Its translation: CASSELWADEYEKLFF.

This chain links TRBV11-3 with TRBJ2-3, with D hard to call. From germline, CDR1 is SGHNT and CDR2 YENEEA. Trimming cost V 5 bases and J 2 bases, with 8 bases left between them. This CDR3 region has 13 residues. For the CDR3, the DNA is TGTGCCAGCAGCCCGCGTCCCACAGATACGCAGTATTTT. Translation: CASSPRPTDTQYF.

The rearrangement links TRBV7-9 to TRBJ2-1, with 11 positions matching TRBD2. The V gene end was trimmed by 4 bases and the J gene end by 3 bases; junction bases not matched to a gene: 2. CDR1 is SEHNR and CDR2 is FQNEAQ in the germline V gene (reference sequence). CDR3 length: 15 amino acids. CDR3 sequence (DNA): TGTGCCAGCAGCTCGGGACTAGCGGACTACAATGAGCAGTTCTTC. This translates into CASSSGLADYNEQFF.

J is TRBJ1-2 and V is TRBV3-1 (or the pseudogene TRBV3-2); perhaps TRBD1 as D (5 bases). V was cut by 1 base and J by 2 bases, with 11 bases left in between. In germline, CDR1 is LGHDT, CDR2 YNNKEL (reference sequence). CDR3 length: 15 residues. As DNA, the CDR3 is TGTGCCAGCAGCCAAGGGGGGGTGGAGAACTATGGCTACACCTTC. Translated: CASSQGGVENYGYTF.

The rearrangement uses TRBV11-1 and TRBJ1-1; TRBD1 might be the D (6 bases). Germline V gene lookup returns CDR1 SGHAT and CDR2 FQDESV (reference sequence). Deletions cut 3 bases from V and 4 bases from J, with 9 bases between. The CDR3 extends over 13 amino acids. The CDR3 region is CASSLEGGTEAFF. The CDR3 DNA sequence: TGTGCCAGCAGCTTGGAGGGGGGCACTGAAGCTTTCTTT.

The chain couples TRBV6-5 to TRBJ1-6; 7 positions match TRBD1. Germline V gives CDR1 MNHEY, CDR2 SVGAGI. The J segment lost 7 bases and the V segment lost 0 bases, leaving 6 bases of the junction unmatched. CDR3 length: 16 amino acids. CDR3 sequence: CASSYSMRDRNSPLHF. Written as DNA, the CDR3 is TGTGCCAGCAGTTACTCGATGCGGGACAGAAATTCACCCCTCCACTTT.

This chain links TRBV5-5 with TRBJ2-6; 7 bases agree with TRBD1. V gave up 3 bases and J gave up 0 bases; unmatched junction bases: 6. CDR3 size: 17 residues. Germline-derived CDR1 and CDR2 are SGHKS and YYEKEE (reference sequence). In DNA, the CDR3 is TGTGCCAGCAGCTACTATACAGGGGTCTCTGGGGCCAACGTCCTGACTTTC. Amino acids: CASSYYTGVSGANVLTF.

The gene calls are TRBV7-2 and TRBJ2-1; possible D gene TRBD2, 6 bases. This CDR3 region has 15 residues. V shed 5 bases and J shed 7 bases, with 18 bases lying between them. In germline, CDR1 is SGHTA, CDR2 FQGNSA. CDR3: CASSLGGAAGNEQFF. The CDR3 nucleotides are TGTGCCAGCAGCCTCGGAGGGGCGGCCGGGAATGAGCAGTTCTTC.

V is TRBV2 and J is TRBJ1-5, with a possible D match to TRBD1 (5 bases). CDR1 SNHLY and CDR2 FYNNEI come from the germline V gene. V dropped 2 bases and J dropped 4 bases, with 12 bases sitting between them. The CDR3 totals 15 residues. For the CDR3, the DNA is TGTGCCAGCAGTGAAATGGGGGTTCTTAATCAGCCCCAGCATTTT. Encoded protein: CASSEMGVLNQPQHF.

This chain uses TRBV6-2 or TRBV6-3 with TRBJ1-2; D not resolved. CDR3 length: 14 amino acids. CDR1 MNHEY and CDR2 SVGEGT come from the germline V gene. The V end lost 2 bases, the J end lost 6 bases, and 13 bases lay between the germline ends. CDR3 nucleotide sequence: TGTGCCAGCAGTTACAGAGACGGAAGAGATGGCTACACCTTC. Residues: CASSYRDGRDGYTF.

For this clone: A junction end diverges from the germline sequence, so it may reflect a read error. The gene calls are TRBV5-1 and TRBJ2-5, with D unresolved. CDR1 SGHRS and CDR2 YFSETQ come from the germline V gene. This CDR3 is 12 amino acids long. CDR3 sequence: CASRINHETQYF. For the CDR3, the DNA is TGCGCCAGCAGGATAAACCACGAGACCCAGTACTTC.

Written as DNA, the CDR3 is TGTGCCAGCAGTGAACGGTTGGGCACCATATATTTT. Translation: CASSERLGTIYF. This chain joins TRBV6-1 and TRBJ1-3; unclear D gene. V dropped 2 bases and J dropped 9 bases, with 8 bases sitting between them. The germline V gene has CDR1 MNHNS and CDR2 SASEGT. This CDR3 comprises 12 residues.

The chain combines TRBV10-1 with TRBJ2-3; maybe TRBD2 (5 bases). Per germline, CDR1 WNHNN and CDR2 SYGVQD (reference sequence). There are 13 residues in the CDR3. V was pared by 8 bases and J by 5 bases, with 14 bases between. The DNA for the CDR3 is TGCGCCAGCGGAGGAAAACAGCTAGATACGCAGTATTTT. Translation: CASGGKQLDTQYF.

V usage is TRBV12-5 and J usage is TRBJ2-1, with 12 bases fitting TRBD2. J gave up 0 bases and V 2 bases, and 5 bases lay outside the gene matches. The CDR3 has 18 residues. The germline V gene encodes CDR1 LGHNT and CDR2 FRNRAP. The CDR3 spells CASGLMTSGGHSYNEQFF. The DNA for the CDR3 is TGTGCTAGTGGTTTGATGACTAGCGGGGGTCACTCCTACAATGAGCAGTTCTTC.

This chain links TRBV20-1 with TRBJ2-5, with TRBD2 identical over 8 bases. The V gene's germline CDR1 is DFQATT and CDR2 SNEGSKA (reference sequence). Trimming took 3 bases from V and 7 from J; bases not matched to a gene: 10. This CDR3 region has 14 residues. The CDR3 DNA follows: TGCAGTGCTAGTCGGGGGGGGACCTTGGGGACCCAGTACTTC. It yields the protein CSASRGGTLGTQYF.

The rearrangement links TRBV7-2 to TRBJ2-1, with 8 positions matching TRBD1. V was clipped by 6 bases and J by 9 bases; unmatched bases: 10. The CDR3 covers 14 residues. Germline CDR1 and CDR2: SGHTA and FQGNSA. The CDR3 spells CASSFRQGAGEQFF. The CDR3 DNA reads as TGTGCCAGCAGTTTTCGTCAGGGGGCGGGTGAGCAGTTCTTC.

This chain joins TRBV10-3 and TRBJ1-2; 8 positions match TRBD1. The CDR3 length is 15 residues. In germline, CDR1 is ENHRY, CDR2 SYGVKD. With V trimmed by 4 bases and J by 6 bases, 10 bases remained unmatched. The CDR3 is CAISGPGTGGDGYTF. The CDR3, as DNA: TGTGCCATCAGTGGCCCAGGGACAGGAGGAGATGGCTACACCTTC.